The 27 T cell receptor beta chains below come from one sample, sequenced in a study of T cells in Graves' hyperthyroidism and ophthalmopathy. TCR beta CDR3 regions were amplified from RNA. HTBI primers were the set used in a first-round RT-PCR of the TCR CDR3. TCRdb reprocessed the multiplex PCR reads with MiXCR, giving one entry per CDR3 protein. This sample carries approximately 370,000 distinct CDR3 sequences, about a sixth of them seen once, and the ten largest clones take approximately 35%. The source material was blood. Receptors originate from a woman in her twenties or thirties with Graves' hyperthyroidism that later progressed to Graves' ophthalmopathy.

In DNA, the CDR3 is TGTGCCTGGAGTCGGGGGGGCAATGAGCAGTTCTTC. This translates into CAWSRGGNEQFF. The chain is built from TRBV30 and TRBJ2-1; 8 bases map to TRBD2. CDR3 length: 12 amino acids. V shed 2 bases, J shed 6 bases, and the junction held 0 bases outside the gene matches. Germline loops: CDR1 GTSNPN, CDR2 SVGIG (reference sequence).

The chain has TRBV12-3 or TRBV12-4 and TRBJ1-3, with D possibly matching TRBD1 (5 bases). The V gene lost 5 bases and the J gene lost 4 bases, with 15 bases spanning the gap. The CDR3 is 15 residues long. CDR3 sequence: CASSRKQGFGNTIYF. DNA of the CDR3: TGTGCCAGCAGTCGGAAGCAGGGATTCGGAAACACCATATATTTT.

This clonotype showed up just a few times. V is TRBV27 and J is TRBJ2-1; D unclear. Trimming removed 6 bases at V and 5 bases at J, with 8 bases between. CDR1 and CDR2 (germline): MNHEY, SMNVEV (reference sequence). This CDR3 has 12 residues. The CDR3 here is CASRTFHNEQFF. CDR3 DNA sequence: TGTGCCAGCAGAACCTTTCACAATGAGCAGTTCTTC.

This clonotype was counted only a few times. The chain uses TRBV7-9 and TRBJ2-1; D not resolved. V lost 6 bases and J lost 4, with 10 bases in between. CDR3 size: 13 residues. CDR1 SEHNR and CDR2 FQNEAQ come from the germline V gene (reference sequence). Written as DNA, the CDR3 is TGTGCCAGCAGGACGGAGAAATACAATGAGCAGTTCTTC. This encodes CASRTEKYNEQFF.

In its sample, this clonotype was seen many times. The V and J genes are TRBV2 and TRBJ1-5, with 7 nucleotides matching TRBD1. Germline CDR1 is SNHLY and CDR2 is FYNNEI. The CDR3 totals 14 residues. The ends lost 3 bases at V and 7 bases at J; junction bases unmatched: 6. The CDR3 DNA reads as TGTGCCAGCAGTGACAGGGGGGGCGGGCAGCCCCAGCATTTT. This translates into CASSDRGGGQPQHF.

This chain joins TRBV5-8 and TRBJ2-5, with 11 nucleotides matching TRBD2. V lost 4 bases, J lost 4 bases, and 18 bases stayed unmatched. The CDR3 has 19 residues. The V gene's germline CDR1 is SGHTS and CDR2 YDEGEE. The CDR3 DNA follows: TGTGCCAGCAGCCCCTCGGCCGCTAGCGGGGGGTACGAAGGAGAGACCCAGTACTTC. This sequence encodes CASSPSAASGGYEGETQYF.

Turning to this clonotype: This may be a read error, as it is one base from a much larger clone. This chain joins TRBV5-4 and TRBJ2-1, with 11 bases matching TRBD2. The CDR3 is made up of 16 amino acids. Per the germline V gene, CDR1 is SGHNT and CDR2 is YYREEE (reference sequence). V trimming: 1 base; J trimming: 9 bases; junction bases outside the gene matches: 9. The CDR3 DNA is TGTGCCAGCAGCTTGAAGGTTTCTAGCGGGGGGAGTGAGCAGTTCTTC. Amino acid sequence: CASSLKVSSGGSEQFF.

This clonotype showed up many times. The CDR3 here is CASTGTGANVLTF. Here the CDR3 DNA reads TGTGCCAGCACTGGGACGGGGGCCAACGTCCTGACTTTC. This chain joins TRBV6-2 or TRBV6-3 and TRBJ2-6, with D perhaps assigned TRBD1 or TRBD2 (5 bases each). V lost 7 bases and J lost 4, with 8 bases in between. CDR3 length: 13 amino acids. CDR1 and CDR2 from the germline V gene are MNHEY and SVGEGT.

The CDR3 here is CASSETGTSGSYNEQFF. The CDR3 nucleotides are TGTGCCAGCAGCGAGACCGGGACTAGCGGCTCCTACAATGAGCAGTTCTTC. The genes are TRBV7-2 and TRBJ2-1; 11 bases are a match to TRBD2. V lost 5 bases to trimming and J lost 0 bases; unmatched junction nucleotides: 6. The CDR3 contains 17 residues. Germline CDR1 and CDR2: SGHTA and FQGNSA. Looking up the rest from reference TRBV7-2 and TRBJ2-1 gives the full variable domain: GAGVSQSPSNKVTEKGKDVELRCDPISGHTALYWYRQSLGQGLEFLIYFQGNSAPDKSGLPSDRFSAERTGGSVSTLTIQRTQQEDSAVYLCASSETGTSGSYNEQFFGPGTRLTVL.

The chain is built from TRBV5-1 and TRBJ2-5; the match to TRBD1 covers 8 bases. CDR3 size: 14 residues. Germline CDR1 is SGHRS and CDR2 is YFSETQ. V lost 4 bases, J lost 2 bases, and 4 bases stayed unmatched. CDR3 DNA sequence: TGCGCCAGCAGCGATGGACAGGGACAAGAGACCCAGTACTTC. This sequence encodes CASSDGQGQETQYF. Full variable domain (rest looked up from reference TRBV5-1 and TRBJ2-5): KAGVTQTPRYLIKTRGQQVTLSCSPISGHRSVSWYQQTPGQGLQFLFEYFSETQRNKGNFPGRFSGRQFSNSRSEMNVSTLELGDSALYLCASSDGQGQETQYFGPGTRLLVL.

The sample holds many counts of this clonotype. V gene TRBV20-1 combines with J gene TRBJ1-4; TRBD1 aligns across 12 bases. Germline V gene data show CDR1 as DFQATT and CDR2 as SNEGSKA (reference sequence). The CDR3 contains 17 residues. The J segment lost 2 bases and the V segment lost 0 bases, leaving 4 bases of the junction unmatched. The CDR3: CSARDRDRGRTNEKLFF. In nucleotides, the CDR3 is TGCAGTGCTAGAGATCGGGACAGGGGGCGTACTAATGAAAAACTGTTTTTT.

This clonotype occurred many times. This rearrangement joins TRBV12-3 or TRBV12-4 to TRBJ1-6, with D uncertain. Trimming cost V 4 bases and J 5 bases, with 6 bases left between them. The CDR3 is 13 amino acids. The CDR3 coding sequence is TGTGCCAGCAGTTCACGGAATAATTCACCCCTCCACTTT. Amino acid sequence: CASSSRNNSPLHF.

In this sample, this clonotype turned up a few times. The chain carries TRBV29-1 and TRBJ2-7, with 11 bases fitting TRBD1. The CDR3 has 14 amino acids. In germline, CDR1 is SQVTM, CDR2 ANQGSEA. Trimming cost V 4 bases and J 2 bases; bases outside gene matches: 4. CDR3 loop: CSVARGQGAYEQYF. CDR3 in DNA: TGCAGCGTTGCTAGGGGACAGGGGGCCTACGAGCAGTACTTC.

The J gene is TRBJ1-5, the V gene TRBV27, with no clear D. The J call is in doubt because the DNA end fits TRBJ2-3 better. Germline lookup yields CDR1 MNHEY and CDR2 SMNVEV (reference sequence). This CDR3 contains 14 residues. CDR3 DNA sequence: TGTGCCAGCAGTTTAATGTTTAGCAATCAGCCCCAGTATTTT. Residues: CASSLMFSNQPQYF.

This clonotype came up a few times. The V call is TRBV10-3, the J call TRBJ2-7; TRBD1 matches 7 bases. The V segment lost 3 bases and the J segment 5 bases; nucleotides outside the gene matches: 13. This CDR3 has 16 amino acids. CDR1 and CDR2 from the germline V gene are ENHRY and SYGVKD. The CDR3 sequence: CAISDFLGGQHHEQYF. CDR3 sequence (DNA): TGTGCCATCAGTGATTTTTTAGGGGGCCAACACCACGAGCAGTACTTC.

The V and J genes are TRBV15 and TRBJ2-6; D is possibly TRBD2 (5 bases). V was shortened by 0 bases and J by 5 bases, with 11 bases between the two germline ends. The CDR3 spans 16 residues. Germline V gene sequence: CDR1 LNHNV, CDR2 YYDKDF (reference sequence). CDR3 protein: CATSREGRRWANVLTF. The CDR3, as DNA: TGTGCCACCAGCAGAGAAGGAAGGAGGTGGGCCAACGTCCTGACTTTC. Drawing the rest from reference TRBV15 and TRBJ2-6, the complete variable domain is DAMVIQNPRYQVTQFGKPVTLSCSQTLNHNVMYWYQQKSSQAPKLLFHYYDKDFNNEADTPDNFQSRRPNTSFCFLDIRSPGLGDTAMYLCATSREGRRWANVLTFGAGSRLTVL.

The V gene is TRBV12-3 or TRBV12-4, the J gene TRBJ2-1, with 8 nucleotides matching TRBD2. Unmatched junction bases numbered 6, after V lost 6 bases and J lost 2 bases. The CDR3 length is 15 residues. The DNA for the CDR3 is TGTGCCAGCAGGCCAGCGGGAGACGCCTACAATGAGCAGTTCTTC. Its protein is CASRPAGDAYNEQFF.

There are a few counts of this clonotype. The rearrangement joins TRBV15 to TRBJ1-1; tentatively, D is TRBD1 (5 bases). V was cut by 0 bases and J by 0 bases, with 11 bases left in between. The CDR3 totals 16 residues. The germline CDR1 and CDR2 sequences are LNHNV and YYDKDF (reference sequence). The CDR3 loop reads CATSRDRGGVNTEAFF. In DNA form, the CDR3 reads TGTGCCACCAGCAGAGATCGGGGGGGGGTGAACACTGAAGCTTTCTTT.

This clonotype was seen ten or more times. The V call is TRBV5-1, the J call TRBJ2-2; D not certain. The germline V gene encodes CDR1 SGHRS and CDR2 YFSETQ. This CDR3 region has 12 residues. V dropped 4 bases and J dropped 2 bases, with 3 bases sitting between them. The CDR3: CASSINTGELFF. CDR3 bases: TGCGCCAGCAGCATAAACACCGGGGAGCTGTTTTTT.

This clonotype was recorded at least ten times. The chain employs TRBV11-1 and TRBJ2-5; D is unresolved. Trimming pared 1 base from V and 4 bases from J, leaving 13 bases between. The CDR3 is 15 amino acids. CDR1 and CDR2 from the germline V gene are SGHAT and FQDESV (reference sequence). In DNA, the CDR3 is TGTGCCAGCAGCTTAGGCGCGAGCGATGCAGAGACCCAGTACTTC. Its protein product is CASSLGASDAETQYF.

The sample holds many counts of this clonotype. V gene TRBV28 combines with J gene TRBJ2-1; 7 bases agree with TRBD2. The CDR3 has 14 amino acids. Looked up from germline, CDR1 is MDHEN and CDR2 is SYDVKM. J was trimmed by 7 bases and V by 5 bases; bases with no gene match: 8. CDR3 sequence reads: CASSLGAGRNEQFF. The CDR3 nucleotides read TGTGCCAGCAGTCTCGGGGCCGGGAGGAATGAGCAGTTCTTC.

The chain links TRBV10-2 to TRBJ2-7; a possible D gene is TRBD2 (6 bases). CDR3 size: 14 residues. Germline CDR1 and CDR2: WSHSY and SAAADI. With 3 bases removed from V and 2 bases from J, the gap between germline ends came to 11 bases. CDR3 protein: CASSETSRPYEQYF. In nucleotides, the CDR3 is TGCGCCAGCAGTGAAACTAGCCGTCCCTACGAGCAGTACTTC.

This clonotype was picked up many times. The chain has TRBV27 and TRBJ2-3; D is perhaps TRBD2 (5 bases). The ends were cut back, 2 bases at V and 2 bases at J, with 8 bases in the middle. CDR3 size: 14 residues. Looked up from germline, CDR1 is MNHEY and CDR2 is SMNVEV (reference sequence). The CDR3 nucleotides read TGTGCCAGCAGTTTAAGAGGGTACACAGATACGCAGTATTTT. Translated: CASSLRGYTDTQYF.

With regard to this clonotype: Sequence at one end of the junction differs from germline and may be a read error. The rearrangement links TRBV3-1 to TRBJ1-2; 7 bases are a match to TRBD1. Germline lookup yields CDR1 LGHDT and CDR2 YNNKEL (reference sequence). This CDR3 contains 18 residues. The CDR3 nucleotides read TGTGCCAGCAGCCAAGAAGACGGGACAGTCATCTCTAACTATGGCTACGCCTTC. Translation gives CASSQEDGTVISNYGYAF.

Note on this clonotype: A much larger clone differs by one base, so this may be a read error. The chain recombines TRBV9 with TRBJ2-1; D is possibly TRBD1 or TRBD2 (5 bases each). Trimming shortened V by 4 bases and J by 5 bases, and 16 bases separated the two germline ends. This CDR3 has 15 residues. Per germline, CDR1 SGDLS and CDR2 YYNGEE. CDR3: CASSPTGPSNNEQFF. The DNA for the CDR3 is TGTGCCAGCAGCCCTACGGGACCCTCAAACAATGAGCAGTTCTTC.

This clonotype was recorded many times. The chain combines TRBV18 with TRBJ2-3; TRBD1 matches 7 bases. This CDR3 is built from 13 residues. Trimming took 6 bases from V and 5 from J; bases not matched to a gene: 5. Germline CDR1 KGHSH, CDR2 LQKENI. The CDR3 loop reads CASSTGDRDTQYF. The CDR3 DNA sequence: TGTGCCAGCTCTACAGGGGACAGAGATACGCAGTATTTT.

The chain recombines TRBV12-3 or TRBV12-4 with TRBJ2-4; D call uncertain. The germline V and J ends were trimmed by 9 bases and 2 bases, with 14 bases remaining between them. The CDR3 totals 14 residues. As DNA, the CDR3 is TGTGCCAGTACCCCTGGTGGGACCAAAAACATTCAGTACTTC. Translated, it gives CASTPGGTKNIQYF.